Shown below are 19 T cell receptor beta chains from a single sample sequenced in a study of blood T cell repertoires in COVID-19. Profiled with immunoSEQ multiplex PCR; TCRdb holds only in-frame clones, not every one. This sample has roughly 140,000 clones; about nine tenths occur once, and the top ten carry about 2.3%. Material: peripheral blood. These receptors all stem from a human donor in a cohort sampled during active COVID-19.

The V and J genes are TRBV18 and TRBJ1-1, with D perhaps TRBD1 (6 bases). CDR1 KGHSH and CDR2 LQKENI come from the germline V gene. CDR3 length: 16 amino acids. The V end lost 6 bases, the J end lost 0 bases, and 17 bases lay between the germline ends. CDR3 nucleotides: TGTGCCAGCTCGCCTTTGGACAGTCATATGAACACTGAAGCTTTCTTT. Protein: CASSPLDSHMNTEAFF.

The chain has TRBV19 and TRBJ2-1, with 7 nucleotides matching TRBD2. Unmatched junction bases numbered 13, after V lost 7 bases and J lost 7 bases. This CDR3 spans 15 amino acids. CDR1 and CDR2 (germline): LNHDA, SQIVND (reference sequence). CDR3 region: CASTDGASGENEQFF. For the CDR3, the DNA is TGTGCCAGTACCGATGGGGCTAGCGGAGAGAATGAGCAGTTCTTC.

This chain connects TRBV6-5 to TRBJ2-2, with 10 bases lining up with TRBD1. CDR1 and CDR2 (germline): MNHEY, SVGAGI. The junction had 7 bases not matched to a gene; V was cut back by 6 bases and J by 6 bases. This CDR3 has 15 amino acids. The CDR3 protein is CASSGDRGMSGELFF. The CDR3 DNA sequence: TGTGCCAGCAGCGGGGACAGGGGAATGTCCGGGGAGCTGTTTTTT.

This clone was observed a single time. The chain employs TRBV28 and TRBJ2-3; 7 nucleotides agree with TRBD1. Germline trimming cut 6 bases from V and 0 bases from J; bases unmatched to any gene: 6. Germline assignment: CDR1 MDHEN and CDR2 SYDVKM. The CDR3 is 15 residues long. The CDR3 DNA reads as TGTGCCAGCAGACCCGACAGGGCTAGCACAGATACGCAGTATTTT. Translation gives CASRPDRASTDTQYF.

Only one count was recorded for this clone. The chain joins TRBV2 to TRBJ1-1, with TRBD1 matching 7 bases. Germline V CDR1 and CDR2: SNHLY, FYNNEI. This CDR3 contains 13 residues. The CDR3 DNA follows: TGTGCAAACAGGGGACAGCTGAACACTGAAGCTTTCTTT. Translating gives CANRGQLNTEAFF.

This chain connects TRBV5-6 to TRBJ2-7; 7 nucleotides agree with TRBD2. The V gene's germline CDR1 is SGHDT and CDR2 YYEEEE. The ends lost 2 bases at V and 7 bases at J; junction bases unmatched: 6. CDR3 length: 13 amino acids. CDR3 nucleotide sequence: TGTGCCAGCAGCTTTGGCAGGGAGGGGGAGCAGTACTTC. As protein: CASSFGREGEQYF.

Written as DNA, the CDR3 is TGTGCCAGCAGTTACCCGGTCAGGGGGCTCGAGACCCAGTACTTC. It codes for CASSYPVRGLETQYF. The rearrangement links TRBV6-2 or TRBV6-3 to TRBJ2-5; 8 nucleotides match TRBD1. Germline-derived CDR1 and CDR2 are MNHEY and SVGEGT. This CDR3 contains 15 residues. Trimming took 2 bases from V and 5 from J; bases not matched to a gene: 7.

The chain carries TRBV28 and TRBJ2-7, with 7 bases matching TRBD1. This CDR3 is built from 14 residues. V shed 4 bases, J shed 12 bases, and the junction held 15 bases outside the gene matches. Germline CDR1 and CDR2: MDHEN and SYDVKM. CDR3 sequence reads: CASSSTGTATRGYF. In DNA form, the CDR3 reads TGTGCCAGCAGTTCAACCGGGACAGCAACGAGAGGGTACTTC. The complete variable domain, with remaining parts taken from reference TRBV28 and TRBJ2-7, reads DVKVTQSSRYLVKRTGEKVFLECVQDMDHENMFWYRQDPGLGLRLIYFSYDVKMKEKGDIPEGYSVSREKKERFSLILESASTNQTSMYLCASSSTGTATRGYFGPGTRLTVT.

This chain uses TRBV6-5 with TRBJ1-2; D possibly corresponds to TRBD1 (5 bases). Trimming stripped 5 bases from V and 3 bases from J, with 16 bases between. CDR1 and CDR2 from the germline V gene are MNHEY and SVGAGI. The CDR3 totals 15 residues. The DNA for the CDR3 is TGTGCCAGCAGTCCCAGGGTCGTAGGGTACTATGGCTACACCTTC. Translation gives CASSPRVVGYYGYTF.

J is TRBJ2-3 and V is TRBV5-4; TRBD2 matches at 12 bases. V was pared by 5 bases and J by 9 bases, with 4 bases of the junction left unmatched. There are 13 residues in the CDR3. Germline V CDR1 and CDR2: SGHNT, YYREEE (reference sequence). The CDR3 region has the DNA TGTGCCAGCAGGGACGGACTAGCGGGGACGCAGTATTTT. Residues: CASRDGLAGTQYF.

This clone was observed a single time. The chain couples TRBV6-6 to TRBJ1-1; the D is unclear. Trimming removed 6 bases at V and 1 base at J, with 15 bases between. Germline V gives CDR1 MNHNY, CDR2 SVGAGI (reference sequence). CDR3 length equals 15 residues. CDR3 coding DNA: TGTGCCAGCAGGGTCTCCCAGCGTGGGAACACTGAAGCTTTCTTT. Its protein is CASRVSQRGNTEAFF.

CDR3 DNA: TGCGCCAGCAGCTTATTCGCAGGGATTCGAAGCGGGGAGCTGTTTTTT. Its translation is CASSLFAGIRSGELFF. V gene TRBV5-1 combines with J gene TRBJ2-2; a possible D gene is TRBD1 (5 bases). CDR1 and CDR2 from the germline V gene are SGHRS and YFSETQ. Trimming removed 2 bases at V and 7 bases at J, with 18 bases between. The CDR3 spans 16 residues.

The CDR3 bases are TGTGCCATCAGGCTAGCGGCTACCTACGAGCAGTACTTC. It specifies CAIRLAATYEQYF. This chain joins TRBV10-3 and TRBJ2-7; 7 bases map to TRBD2. The ends lost 6 bases at V and 2 bases at J; junction bases unmatched: 4. Germline-derived CDR1 and CDR2 are ENHRY and SYGVKD. There are 13 residues in the CDR3.

The chain joins TRBV7-6 to TRBJ1-3; perhaps TRBD1 as D (5 bases). The V gene's germline CDR1 is SGHVS and CDR2 FNYEAQ. CDR3 length equals 15 residues. V lost 5 bases to trimming and J lost 1 base, with 12 bases between them. The CDR3 is CASSLMDTSGNTIYF. CDR3 nucleotides: TGTGCCAGCAGCCTTATGGACACGTCTGGAAACACCATATATTTT.

The chain uses TRBV2 and TRBJ1-3, with a weak D call TRBD1 (5 bases). Per germline, CDR1 SNHLY and CDR2 FYNNEI. The CDR3 runs 15 residues. The germline V and J ends were trimmed by 4 bases and 1 base, with 11 bases remaining between them. The DNA for the CDR3 is TGTGCCAGCAGTGGACAGCGAGGATCTGGAAACACCATATATTTT. Translated: CASSGQRGSGNTIYF. The whole variable domain, filled in from reference TRBV2 and TRBJ1-3, reads EPEVTQTPSHQVTQMGQEVILRCVPISNHLYFYWYRQILGQKVEFLVSFYNNEISEKSEIFDDQFSVERPDGSNFTLKIRSTKLEDSAMYFCASSGQRGSGNTIYFGEGSWLTVV.

In this sample, this clone turned up a few times. The CDR3 nucleotides are TGTGCCAGCAGCTACCGAGGGGGCCAGAACACCGGGGAGCTGTTTTTT. Encoded protein: CASSYRGGQNTGELFF. The V and J genes are TRBV7-8 and TRBJ2-2, with 7 bases fitting TRBD1. The length of the CDR3 is 16 residues. The ends lost 4 bases at V and 1 base at J; junction bases unmatched: 6. Germline loops: CDR1 SGHVS, CDR2 FQNEAQ.

The chain is built from TRBV7-2 and TRBJ2-7; 7 nucleotides match TRBD2. V shed 5 bases, J shed 6 bases, and the junction held 10 bases outside the gene matches. Per germline, CDR1 SGHTA and CDR2 FQGNSA. This CDR3 comprises 14 residues. In DNA, the CDR3 is TGTGCCAGCAGCCAACCGGGACTATCCCGCGAGCAGTACTTC. Encoded protein: CASSQPGLSREQYF.

The chain couples TRBV2 to TRBJ2-1, with D possibly matching TRBD1 (6 bases). The germline V gene encodes CDR1 SNHLY and CDR2 FYNNEI. V was cut by 8 bases and J by 5 bases, with 19 bases left in between. CDR3 length equals 15 residues. CDR3 in amino acids: CASDRQTGFDNEQFF. The DNA for the CDR3 is TGTGCCAGCGACCGGCAGACAGGCTTCGACAATGAGCAGTTCTTC. Supplemented by reference TRBV2 and TRBJ2-1, the full variable domain reads EPEVTQTPSHQVTQMGQEVILRCVPISNHLYFYWYRQILGQKVEFLVSFYNNEISEKSEIFDDQFSVERPDGSNFTLKIRSTKLEDSAMYFCASDRQTGFDNEQFFGPGTRLTVL.

The rearrangement joins TRBV27 to TRBJ2-7; TRBD2 agrees at 11 bases. CDR1 MNHEY and CDR2 SMNVEV come from the germline V gene (reference sequence). CDR3 size: 15 residues. V lost 6 bases to trimming and J lost 2 bases; unmatched junction nucleotides: 6. The CDR3 nucleotides read TGTGCCAGCAGGGGGGAGACTAGCGGGGCCTACGAGCAGTACTTC. Residues: CASRGETSGAYEQYF.